Following are 26 T cell receptor beta chains from one sample sequenced in a study of T cells in Graves' hyperthyroidism and ophthalmopathy. Amplification of TCR beta CDR3 regions used RNA as the template. Carried out on the TCR CDR3, a first-round RT-PCR used the HTBI primer set. Each CDR3 protein is one row after TCRdb ran MiXCR on the multiplex PCR reads. The table lists about 640,000 distinct CDR3 sequences, around 21% of them singletons. Sequences were obtained from blood. The origin of the receptors is a man under 40 with Graves' ophthalmopathy.

This clonotype was seen ten or more times. The chain employs TRBV7-2 and TRBJ2-1, with D perhaps matching TRBD2 (6 bases). Per the germline V gene, CDR1 is SGHTA and CDR2 is FQGNSA. This CDR3 has 14 amino acids. V lost 4 bases and J lost 5, with 12 bases in between. The CDR3, as DNA: TGTGCCAGCAGCTCGCAGCGGGCCGACAATGAGCAGTTCTTC. Translation gives CASSSQRADNEQFF.

The sample holds a few counts of this clonotype. This rearrangement joins TRBV20-1 to TRBJ1-1, with a possible D match to TRBD1 (5 bases). CDR1 and CDR2 (germline): DFQATT, SNEGSKA (reference sequence). This CDR3 is built from 16 residues. V lost 3 bases, J lost 4 bases, and 21 bases lay in between. In DNA form, the CDR3 reads TGCAGTGCTAGCTTTGGGGGAAAAGGAATGTTCACTGAAGCTTTCTTT. This sequence encodes CSASFGGKGMFTEAFF.

V gene TRBV28 combines with J gene TRBJ1-5, with a tentative D call TRBD1 (5 bases). The germline V gene encodes CDR1 MDHEN and CDR2 SYDVKM. CDR3 length: 14 amino acids. The ends were cut back, 5 bases at V and 2 bases at J, with 10 bases in the middle. The CDR3 sequence is CASSTGAGNQPQHF. CDR3 sequence (DNA): TGTGCCAGCAGTACAGGAGCTGGCAATCAGCCCCAGCATTTT.

The chain combines TRBV6-2 or TRBV6-3 with TRBJ2-2; TRBD1 aligns across 10 bases. The CDR3 extends over 14 amino acids. Germline CDR1 is MNHEY and CDR2 is SVGEGT. With V trimmed by 7 bases and J by 4 bases, 3 bases remained unmatched. The CDR3 is CASMTGGITGELFF. The CDR3 coding sequence is TGTGCCAGCATGACAGGGGGCATCACCGGGGAGCTGTTTTTT.

Notes on this clonotype: One base away lies a much larger clone, so this may be a sequencing read error. The chain recombines TRBV28 with TRBJ1-1, with D uncertain. This CDR3 region has 15 residues. Germline loops: CDR1 MDHEN, CDR2 SYDVKM. CDR3 nucleotide sequence: TGTGCCAGCAGTTTATACGGGGAAGTGAACACTGGAGCTTTCTTT. Protein sequence: CASSLYGEVNTGAFF.

V and J are TRBV28 and TRBJ1-1; 7 bases map to TRBD1. There are 15 residues in the CDR3. The V gene's germline CDR1 is MDHEN and CDR2 SYDVKM. The ends lost 6 bases at V and 0 bases at J; junction bases unmatched: 7. The CDR3 DNA follows: TGTGCCAGCAGCGCCCGGGGGACAGTGAACACTGAAGCTTTCTTT. Translation gives CASSARGTVNTEAFF. The variable domain in full, completed from reference TRBV28 and TRBJ1-1, reads DVKVTQSSRYLVKRTGEKVFLECVQDMDHENMFWYRQDPGLGLRLIYFSYDVKMKEKGDIPEGYSVSREKKERFSLILESASTNQTSMYLCASSARGTVNTEAFFGQGTRLTVV.

This chain links TRBV9 with TRBJ2-7; 9 bases align to TRBD2. The CDR3 loop spans 15 amino acids. The ends lost 0 bases at V and 2 bases at J; junction bases unmatched: 3. Germline values: CDR1 SGDLS, CDR2 YYNGEE. Here the CDR3 reads CASSVDAGGPYEQYF. CDR3 coding DNA: TGTGCCAGCAGCGTAGATGCGGGAGGGCCCTACGAGCAGTACTTC.

The V and J genes are TRBV30 and TRBJ2-1; D is unclear. Looked up from germline, CDR1 is GTSNPN and CDR2 is SVGIG (reference sequence). This CDR3 contains 12 residues. Trimming removed 2 bases from V and 0 bases from J, with 2 bases in between. The CDR3 region is CAWSSSYNEQFF. CDR3 sequence (DNA): TGTGCCTGGAGTTCCTCCTACAATGAGCAGTTCTTC. Variable domain in full (rest from reference TRBV30 and TRBJ2-1): SQTIHQWPATLVQPVGSPLSLECTVEGTSNPNLYWYRQAAGRGLQLLFYSVGIGQISSEVPQNLSASRPQDRQFILSSKKLLLSDSGFYLCAWSSSYNEQFFGPGTRLTVL.

With regard to this clonotype: No conserved phenylalanine or tryptophan is present at the end of the CDR3, so a read error is the likely explanation. The genes are TRBV5-4 and TRBJ1-2; 9 nucleotides agree with TRBD1. This CDR3 comprises 14 residues. CDR1 and CDR2 (germline): SGHNT, YYREEE (reference sequence). The junction had 9 bases not matched to a gene; V was cut back by 4 bases and J by 8 bases. DNA of the CDR3: TGTGCCAGCAGCATCCCAAACAGGGGGCAAGGCTACACCCTC. Translation gives CASSIPNRGQGYTL.

Turning to this clonotype: Possible read error: a much larger clone is one base away. The V and J genes are TRBV5-1 and TRBJ2-7, with 11 bases identical to TRBD2. Germline lookup yields CDR1 SGHRS and CDR2 YFSETQ. The CDR3 has 15 amino acids. The chain's CDR3 is CSSSLPLAGGDEQYF. The DNA of the CDR3 is TGCTCCAGCAGCTTGCCCCTAGCGGGAGGAGATGAGCAGTACTTC.

The chain combines TRBV7-8 with TRBJ2-3, with 8 bases lining up with TRBD1. V trimming: 4 bases; J trimming: 1 base; junction bases outside the gene matches: 4. The CDR3 length is 15 residues. Germline V gene data show CDR1 as SGHVS and CDR2 as FQNEAQ. The CDR3 spells CASSSDRVGTDTQYF. The CDR3 bases are TGTGCCAGCAGCTCGGACAGGGTCGGCACAGATACGCAGTATTTT.

Ten or more counts support this clonotype. The V gene is TRBV11-1, the J gene TRBJ2-5, with TRBD2 matching over 14 bases. CDR3 size: 17 residues. From germline, CDR1 is SGHAT and CDR2 FQDESV (reference sequence). The ends lost 5 bases at V and 1 base at J; junction bases unmatched: 6. The DNA for the CDR3 is TGTGCCAGCAGCCCCGGGACTAGCGGGAGTCCCCAAGAGACCCAGTACTTC. This codes for CASSPGTSGSPQETQYF.

The table lists this clonotype with a few counts. This chain links TRBV20-1 with TRBJ1-1, with 7 bases fitting TRBD1. Trimming took 5 bases from V and 4 from J; bases not matched to a gene: 1. The CDR3 consists of 11 residues. Germline CDR1 DFQATT, CDR2 SNEGSKA (reference sequence). The CDR3 bases are TGCAGTGCTGCAGGGGGCACTGAAGCTTTCTTT. Its translation is CSAAGGTEAFF.

The chain employs TRBV27 and TRBJ1-2, with a weak D call TRBD1 (6 bases). Germline V gene lookup returns CDR1 MNHEY and CDR2 SMNVEV (reference sequence). Trimming stripped 5 bases from V and 4 bases from J, with 17 bases between. The CDR3 consists of 15 residues. This CDR3 is CASSDSGTRFYGYTF. The CDR3 coding sequence is TGTGCCAGCAGTGACTCCGGGACAAGGTTCTATGGCTACACCTTC.

In this sample, this clonotype turned up a few times. The rearrangement uses TRBV20-1 and TRBJ1-6, with a weak D call TRBD1 (6 bases). The germline V and J ends were trimmed by 0 bases and 7 bases, with 13 bases remaining between them. The germline CDR1 and CDR2 sequences are DFQATT and SNEGSKA (reference sequence). The CDR3 length is 15 residues. CDR3 DNA: TGCAGTGCTAGAGATCACGGACAGAGGAATTCACCCCTCCACTTT. This sequence encodes CSARDHGQRNSPLHF.

This clonotype was counted between two and nine times. This chain connects TRBV5-1 to TRBJ2-3; 13 positions agree with TRBD2. The V and J ends lost 3 bases and 6 bases, in that order; junction bases with no gene match: 7. This CDR3 region has 16 residues. Germline values: CDR1 SGHRS, CDR2 YFSETQ. The CDR3 is CASSWTSGSGVDTQYF. CDR3 DNA sequence: TGCGCCAGCAGCTGGACTAGCGGGAGCGGAGTGGATACGCAGTATTTT.

The genes are TRBV27 and TRBJ2-7; perhaps TRBD2 as D (6 bases). Trimming took 2 bases from V and 3 from J, leaving 8 bases between them. This CDR3 contains 13 residues. Germline CDR1 MNHEY, CDR2 SMNVEV (reference sequence). The CDR3 DNA is TGTGCCAGCAGTTTACAGGAGGGCTACGAGCAGTACTTC. This codes for CASSLQEGYEQYF.

A remark on this clonotype: This may be a read error, as it is one base from a much larger clone. The chain recombines TRBV5-1 with TRBJ2-1, with 8 bases fitting TRBD1. Germline V lookup: CDR1 SGHRS, CDR2 YFSETQ. The ends lost 3 bases at V and 5 bases at J; junction bases unmatched: 4. The CDR3 has 14 residues. The CDR3 spells CASSWGQANNEQFF. Written as DNA, the CDR3 is TGCGCCAGCAGCTGGGGACAGGCGAACAATGAGCAGTTCTTC.

In this sample, this clonotype turned up a few times. The chain carries TRBV25-1 and TRBJ2-2, with a possible D match to TRBD2 (5 bases). The germline V and J ends were trimmed by 7 bases and 5 bases, with 14 bases remaining between them. The CDR3 has 14 amino acids. Germline CDR1 is MGHDK and CDR2 is SYGVNS. The CDR3 is CASKNVGETGELFF. The CDR3 bases are TGTGCCAGCAAGAACGTTGGGGAGACCGGGGAGCTGTTTTTT.

The chain joins TRBV13 to TRBJ2-1; 8 bases align to TRBD2. With V trimmed by 5 bases and J by 4 bases, 10 bases remained unmatched. Germline-derived CDR1 and CDR2 are PRHDT and FYEKMQ (reference sequence). This CDR3 comprises 16 residues. CDR3 bases: TGTGCCAGCAGCCAGGGCTTAGCGGGACGATACAATGAGCAGTTCTTC. It yields the protein CASSQGLAGRYNEQFF.

This clonotype was seen ten or more times. The chain is built from TRBV7-2 and TRBJ2-5; 9 nucleotides agree with TRBD2. Germline assignment: CDR1 SGHTA and CDR2 FQGNSA. Trimming removed 5 bases from V and 5 bases from J; junction bases left unmatched: 9. This CDR3 spans 15 amino acids. As DNA, the CDR3 is TGTGCCAGCAGCCAACGAGCGGGAGGTGGGGAGACCCAGTACTTC. Translating it yields CASSQRAGGGETQYF.

In its sample, this clonotype was seen many times. The gene calls are TRBV3-1 and TRBJ2-3; either TRBD1 or TRBD2 may fit D (5 bases each). V was shortened by 3 bases and J by 2 bases, with 9 bases between the two germline ends. This CDR3 comprises 14 residues. Germline V lookup: CDR1 LGHDT, CDR2 YNNKEL (reference sequence). The CDR3 sequence is CASSQRGATDTQYF. The CDR3 DNA reads as TGTGCCAGCAGCCAGAGGGGAGCCACAGATACGCAGTATTTT.

The chain combines TRBV2 with TRBJ2-3; no definite D call. The length of the CDR3 is 18 residues. The V end was cut by 2 bases, the J end by 0 bases, with 18 bases between. Germline V gene data show CDR1 as SNHLY and CDR2 as FYNNEI. The CDR3 protein is CASSERLFSLRSTDTQYF. CDR3 DNA sequence: TGTGCCAGCAGTGAAAGGCTCTTTAGTCTACGGAGCACAGATACGCAGTATTTT.

There are a few counts of this clonotype. The chain joins TRBV27 to TRBJ2-1; D perhaps matches TRBD2 (5 bases). Per germline, CDR1 MNHEY and CDR2 SMNVEV (reference sequence). There are 12 residues in the CDR3. Trimming took off 7 bases at V and 9 bases at J, with 13 bases between the two ends. The CDR3 DNA sequence: TGTGCCAGCAAGGCAGGAGGTGGTGAGCAGTTCTTC. It translates to CASKAGGGEQFF.

V usage is TRBV5-1 and J usage is TRBJ2-7; D may match TRBD1 or TRBD2 (5 bases each). Trimming took off 4 bases at V and 4 bases at J, with 15 bases between the two ends. This CDR3 has 14 residues. CDR1 SGHRS and CDR2 YFSETQ come from the germline V gene. The CDR3 here is CASSLRDGEYEQYF. The CDR3 DNA reads TGCGCCAGCAGCCTCCGGGACGGAGAGTACGAGCAGTACTTC. Together with reference TRBV5-1 and TRBJ2-7, the CDR3 gives the full variable domain: KAGVTQTPRYLIKTRGQQVTLSCSPISGHRSVSWYQQTPGQGLQFLFEYFSETQRNKGNFPGRFSGRQFSNSRSEMNVSTLELGDSALYLCASSLRDGEYEQYFGPGTRLTVT.

There are a few counts of this clonotype. CDR3 loop: CSASGGYSYNSPLHF. The CDR3 DNA is TGCAGTGCTAGTGGCGGGTACTCCTATAATTCACCCCTCCACTTT. The chain has TRBV20-1 and TRBJ1-6; no definite D call. With 3 bases removed from V and 0 bases from J, the gap between germline ends came to 9 bases. The CDR3 contains 15 residues. Looked up from germline, CDR1 is DFQATT and CDR2 is SNEGSKA (reference sequence).